This T cell receptor (beta chain) was documented in a study of blood T cell repertoires in COVID-19. Study context: Samples came from the United States, Italy and Spain, spanning acute and convalescent COVID-19. In each case, the material was cDNA or gDNA derived from T cells, B-cell-depleted T cells, or PBMCs.

The germline V gene has CDR1 DFQATT and CDR2 SNEGSKA (reference sequence). Trimming took off 3 bases at V and 8 bases at J, with 17 bases between the two ends. The CDR3 has 14 residues. Per the original data handling: Reference gene primer amplification yielded estimated nucleated cell counts. The repertoire was sequenced with immunoSEQ multiplex PCR; TCRdb's copy has only in-frame clones and lacks some. V, J and clone size are taken as reported in that table, and D and trimming were inferred from the DNA itself. Seen here are 130,000 to 150,000 clones, about four fifths observed once, and the top ten hold approximately 9.2%.

This rearrangement joins TRBV20-1 to TRBJ1-5; no firm D call. The sample comprised peripheral blood. This clonotype was sampled from a human donor with acute or convalescent COVID-19. The donor label of this sample is uncertain. CDR3 region: CSASGPGRIEPQHF. CDR3 coding DNA: TGCAGTGCTAGTGGGCCGGGTAGGATAGAGCCCCAGCATTTT.